These 8 T cell receptor beta chains share one sample of origin, sequenced in a study of CD8 T cells in ankylosing spondylitis. TCRdb redid the calling of the 5' RACE reads with MiXCR, one entry per CDR3 protein. The sample includes some 100,000 distinct CDR3 sequences, about 8.3% of them seen just once. Sequencing was done on a sample of blood, either unsorted or a sorted T cell fraction (not recorded which). The source is a male donor with ankylosing spondylitis or in good health (not recorded which).

This clonotype was detected ten times or more. J is TRBJ1-2 and V is TRBV7-2; D is possibly TRBD1 (6 bases). Germline assignment: CDR1 SGHTA and CDR2 FQGNSA. The CDR3 consists of 14 residues. Trimming shortened V by 5 bases and J by 6 bases, and 16 bases separated the two germline ends. CDR3 protein: CASSRGPNRDGYTF. CDR3 DNA: TGTGCCAGCAGCAGGGGCCCTAACAGGGATGGCTACACCTTC.

This clonotype was detected ten times or more. This chain joins TRBV5-1 and TRBJ2-3; 10 bases line up with TRBD2. The CDR3 length is 14 residues. Trimming at V came to 7 bases and at J to 4 bases, leaving 6 bases not matched to a gene. Germline CDR1 SGHRS, CDR2 YFSETQ. The CDR3 DNA follows: TGCGCCAGCGGACCTAGCGGGAGTGCAGATACGCAGTATTTT. It yields the protein CASGPSGSADTQYF.

The table lists this clonotype with many counts. The chain has TRBV5-1 and TRBJ2-3, with D hard to call. V lost 0 bases to trimming and J lost 3 bases, with 11 bases between them. This CDR3 comprises 15 residues. Per the germline V gene, CDR1 is SGHRS and CDR2 is YFSETQ. The CDR3 loop is CASSLAWQRTDTQYF. In DNA, the CDR3 is TGCGCCAGCAGCTTGGCCTGGCAGAGGACAGATACGCAGTATTTT.

This clonotype was seen ten or more times. This chain connects TRBV9 to TRBJ2-3; D gene ambiguous. This CDR3 has 16 amino acids. Germline CDR1 and CDR2: SGDLS and YYNGEE. V was trimmed by 1 base and J by 1 base, leaving 13 bases between them. For the CDR3, the DNA is TGTGCCAGCAGCGTAAACCCCTACGCGGGCACAGATACGCAGTATTTT. Protein: CASSVNPYAGTDTQYF.

In this sample, this clonotype turned up many times. The rearrangement joins TRBV29-1 to TRBJ2-5, with D unclear. CDR3 length: 12 amino acids. Per germline, CDR1 SQVTM and CDR2 ANQGSEA. The ends were cut back, 5 bases at V and 0 bases at J, with 7 bases in the middle. Written as DNA, the CDR3 is TGCAGCGTTTTTCCGTACCAAGAGACCCAGTACTTC. Protein sequence: CSVFPYQETQYF.

There are many counts of this clonotype. The chain carries TRBV5-1 and TRBJ2-5, with 7 bases aligning to TRBD2. Unmatched junction bases numbered 16, after V lost 0 bases and J lost 2 bases. CDR1 and CDR2 (germline): SGHRS, YFSETQ. CDR3 size: 19 residues. In nucleotides, the CDR3 is TGCGCCAGCAGCTTGGAAATTTATCCCCGGGACTACCAACAAGAGACCCAGTACTTC. It translates to CASSLEIYPRDYQQETQYF.

The chain has TRBV6-5 and TRBJ1-5, with 8 positions matching TRBD1. This CDR3 comprises 14 residues. CDR1 MNHEY and CDR2 SVGAGI come from the germline V gene. The V segment lost 0 bases and the J segment 7 bases; nucleotides outside the gene matches: 2. The CDR3, as DNA: TGTGCCAGCAGTTACTCGCAGGGGGCCCAGCCCCAGCATTTT. Amino acid sequence: CASSYSQGAQPQHF.

This clonotype showed up many times. This chain connects TRBV7-9 to TRBJ2-7; D not certain. Trimming took 8 bases from V and 2 from J, leaving 13 bases between them. The germline V gene encodes CDR1 SEHNR and CDR2 FQNEAQ (reference sequence). The CDR3 spans 13 residues. CDR3 DNA sequence: TGTGCCAGCGGTCGGACGGAAACCTACGAGCAGTACTTC. The encoded protein is CASGRTETYEQYF.